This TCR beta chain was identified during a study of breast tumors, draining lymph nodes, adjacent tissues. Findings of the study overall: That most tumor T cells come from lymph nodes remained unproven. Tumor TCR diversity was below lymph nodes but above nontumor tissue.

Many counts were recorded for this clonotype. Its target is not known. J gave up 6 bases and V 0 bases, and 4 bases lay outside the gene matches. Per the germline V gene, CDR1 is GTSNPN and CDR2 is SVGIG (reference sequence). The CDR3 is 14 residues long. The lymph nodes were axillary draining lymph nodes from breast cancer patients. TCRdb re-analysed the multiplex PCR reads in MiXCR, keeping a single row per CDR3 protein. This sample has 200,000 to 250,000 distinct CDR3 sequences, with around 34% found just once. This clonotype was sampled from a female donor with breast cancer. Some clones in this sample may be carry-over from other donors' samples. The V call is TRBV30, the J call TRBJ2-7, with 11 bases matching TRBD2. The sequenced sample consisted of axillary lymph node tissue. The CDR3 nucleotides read TGTGCCTGGAGTGTACTAGCGGGAGCGATCGAGCAGTACTTC. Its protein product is CAWSVLAGAIEQYF.